This T cell receptor beta chain appears in the sequencing data of a study of Graves' ophthalmopathy and Graves' hyperthyroidism. Study findings and constraints: Among thyroid clonotypes expanded above 0.001 frequency, most also appeared in blood.

RNA transcripts provided the template for amplifying TCR beta CDR3 regions. HTBI primers primed a first-round RT-PCR, and a second-round multiplex PCR followed. TCRdb fed the multiplex PCR reads into MiXCR, producing one record per CDR3 protein. The table includes about 640,000 distinct CDR3 sequences, under 50% detected once. CDR1 and CDR2 from the germline V gene are SGHTA and FQGTGA. This CDR3 region has 13 residues. None of the included patients had other autoimmune diseases, uncontrolled infections, pregnancy or lactation, as these led to exclusion. As to this clonotype: Its antigen is still unknown. One junction end does not reproduce the germline sequence, and a read error may be involved.

This sequence originates from an adult man with Graves' ophthalmopathy. The sequencing input was peripheral blood. The chain employs TRBV7-3 and TRBJ1-1; the D gene is possibly TRBD1 (6 bases). CDR3 protein: CASSLNRDTAAFF. The CDR3 bases are TGTGCCAGCAGCTTGAACCGGGACACTGCAGCTTTCTTT.